Described below is a single T cell receptor beta chain sequence and its context. Its specificity is unknown. CDR1 is MGHRA and CDR2 is YSYEKL in the germline V gene. The germline V and J ends were trimmed by 0 bases and 7 bases, with 10 bases remaining between them. This CDR3 has 14 residues. The entry originates in a study of OX40 agonist ivuxolimab in advanced cancers. Study-wide context: With ivuxolimab, an agonistic anti-OX40 (CD134) antibody, patients were treated. Treatment received earlier with anti-PD-1, anti-PD-L1 or anti-CTLA-4 agents was allowed, and 40% had some. Participants averaged approximately 60 years of age (range about 23 to 80) and were under 90% male.

Study outcomes and limitations: The mean number of expanded clones was higher in CD8+ T cells than in CD4+.

Repertoires were generated with immunoSEQ multiplex PCR, while TCRdb's copy carries only in-frame clones and drops some. Of approximately 82,000 clones in the sample, nearly 95% were seen once. The clonotype comes from an adult with an advanced solid tumor such as melanoma, head and neck, liver or kidney cancer. The chain is built from TRBV4-1 and TRBJ2-1; D is ambiguous. Material: CD4+ or CD8+ T cells sorted from blood, obtained in a trial of the OX40 agonist ivuxolimab. The CDR3 here is CASSQEGLWNEQFF. The CDR3 bases are TGCGCCAGCAGCCAAGAAGGCCTTTGGAATGAGCAGTTCTTC.